Shown below are 20 T cell receptor beta chains from a single sample sequenced in a study of T cell repertoires in cytomegalovirus infection. One entry per CDR3 protein, called by TCRdb with MiXCR from the reads. The sample shows 70,000 to 95,000 distinct CDR3 sequences, approximately 30% of them seen only once. Their specific antigens are unknown. This material consisted of CD8+ T cells from cultured PBMCs, taken from culture after CMV antigen stimulation. The receptors were sampled from a human donor in good health (CMV status not recorded). Some clones in this sample may be carry-over from other donors' samples.

This clonotype appeared many times. V is TRBV2 and J is TRBJ2-1; D may be TRBD1 (6 bases). The V gene's germline CDR1 is SNHLY and CDR2 FYNNEI. The V end was cut by 5 bases, the J end by 10 bases, with 6 bases between. The CDR3 covers 10 residues. CDR3 in amino acids: CASSQGEQFF. The DNA of the CDR3 is TGTGCCAGCAGTCAGGGGGAGCAGTTCTTC.

V usage is TRBV5-6 and J usage is TRBJ1-5; D not resolved. CDR1 is SGHDT and CDR2 is YYEEEE in the germline V gene. CDR3 length equals 16 residues. V was trimmed by 2 bases and J by 3 bases, leaving 15 bases between them. This CDR3 is CASSFRTGEFNQPQHF. CDR3 in DNA: TGTGCCAGCAGCTTCCGGACGGGTGAATTCAATCAGCCCCAGCATTTT.

This clonotype was recorded a few times. This rearrangement joins TRBV7-6 to TRBJ1-4; 8 nucleotides match TRBD1. The J segment lost 2 bases and the V segment lost 1 base, leaving 9 bases of the junction unmatched. This CDR3 is built from 18 residues. CDR1 is SGHVS and CDR2 is FNYEAQ in the germline V gene. CDR3: CASSLGAGGAITNEKLFF. CDR3 sequence (DNA): TGTGCCAGCAGCTTAGGAGCAGGGGGCGCCATCACTAATGAAAAACTGTTTTTT. The full variable domain, completed using reference TRBV7-6 and TRBJ1-4, is GAGVSQSPRYKVTKRGQDVALRCDPISGHVSLYWYRQALGQGPEFLTYFNYEAQQDKSGLPNDRFSAERPEGSISTLTIQRTEQRDSAMYRCASSLGAGGAITNEKLFFGSGTQLSVL.

This clonotype was observed many times. This chain joins TRBV11-1 and TRBJ2-1, with 12 bases identical to TRBD2. CDR1 is SGHAT and CDR2 is FQDESV in the germline V gene (reference sequence). The CDR3 has 16 amino acids. The junction had 6 bases not matched to a gene; V was cut back by 5 bases and J by 4 bases. CDR3 loop: CASSAYTSGGYNEQFF. CDR3 in DNA: TGTGCCAGCAGCGCTTATACTAGCGGGGGGTACAATGAGCAGTTCTTC.

The chain joins TRBV27 to TRBJ1-5; unclear D gene. CDR1 and CDR2 from the germline V gene are MNHEY and SMNVEV (reference sequence). V lost 6 bases and J lost 1, with 7 bases in between. The CDR3 has 13 amino acids. The CDR3 coding sequence is TGTGCCAGCAGCCCGGGGAGCAATCAGCCCCAGCATTTT. It is translated as CASSPGSNQPQHF.

The rearrangement links TRBV28 to TRBJ1-1; D call uncertain. Per germline, CDR1 MDHEN and CDR2 SYDVKM. V was trimmed by 5 bases and J by 1 base, leaving 11 bases between them. The CDR3 runs to 14 residues. CDR3 coding DNA: TGTGCCAGCAGTCCAACAGTAGGGAACACTGAAGCTTTCTTT. Residues: CASSPTVGNTEAFF.

At least ten counts were recorded for this clonotype. The V call is TRBV6-1, the J call TRBJ2-7, with TRBD1 identical over 7 bases. Germline values: CDR1 MNHNS, CDR2 SASEGT. This CDR3 has 15 residues. The ends lost 6 bases at V and 0 bases at J; junction bases unmatched: 8. CDR3: CASRQIWDSSYEQYF. DNA of the CDR3: TGTGCCAGCAGACAAATATGGGACAGCTCCTACGAGCAGTACTTC.

This clonotype was counted only a few times. The chain is built from TRBV7-8 and TRBJ1-4; D perhaps matches TRBD1 (5 bases). V gave up 5 bases and J gave up 3 bases, with 19 bases separating them. The CDR3 extends over 17 amino acids. CDR1 is SGHVS, CDR2 FQNEAQ, per germline. As DNA, the CDR3 is TGTGCCAGCAGCCCCGGGACGGATCCCTTTGCTAATGAAAAACTGTTTTTT. The encoded protein is CASSPGTDPFANEKLFF.

This clonotype was recorded at least ten times. This chain links TRBV7-8 with TRBJ2-1; 8 bases fit TRBD1. The CDR3 consists of 15 residues. J was trimmed by 5 bases and V by 7 bases; bases with no gene match: 10. The germline gives CDR1 SGHVS, CDR2 FQNEAQ. The chain's CDR3 is CASTETGTGNNEQFF. The CDR3 DNA is TGTGCCAGCACCGAGACCGGGACAGGTAACAATGAGCAGTTCTTC. The full variable domain, with the rest looked up from reference TRBV7-8 and TRBJ2-1, is GAGVSQSPRYKVAKRGQDVALRCDPISGHVSLFWYQQALGQGPEFLTYFQNEAQLDKSGLPSDRFFAERPEGSVSTLKIQRTQQEDSAVYLCASTETGTGNNEQFFGPGTRLTVL.

This clonotype was counted ten times or more. The chain couples TRBV6-6 to TRBJ2-3; D not certain. CDR3 length: 12 residues. Trimming cost V 6 bases and J 4 bases, with 8 bases left between them. Germline CDR1 reads MNHNY; CDR2 reads SVGAGI (reference sequence). The CDR3, as DNA: TGTGCCAGCAGCCCTATTGCAGATACGCAGTATTTT. Its protein is CASSPIADTQYF.

The V gene is TRBV2, the J gene TRBJ2-6; D perhaps matches TRBD2 (5 bases). Germline CDR1 is SNHLY and CDR2 is FYNNEI. With 8 bases removed from V and 4 bases from J, the gap between germline ends came to 12 bases. The CDR3 length is 14 residues. In DNA form, the CDR3 reads TGTGCCAGCTTTGAGGGCCTAGGGGCCAACGTCCTGACTTTC. This translates into CASFEGLGANVLTF.

This clonotype was seen a handful of times. The chain is built from TRBV5-4 and TRBJ1-1; D is undetermined. In germline, CDR1 is SGHNT, CDR2 YYREEE (reference sequence). The CDR3 is 14 residues long. Trimming took 4 bases from V and 0 from J, leaving 10 bases between them. CDR3 nucleotides: TGTGCCAGCAGCCCCGGAGGGATGAACACTGAAGCTTTCTTT. It translates to CASSPGGMNTEAFF.

Turning to this clonotype: A much more abundant neighbour one base away suggests this may be a read error. The chain joins TRBV7-8 to TRBJ1-5; D may be TRBD1 (5 bases). Germline CDR1 reads SGHVS; CDR2 reads FQNEAQ. The CDR3 spans 15 residues. CDR3 DNA: TGTGTCAGCAGCTCGGACGGTAGCAGGGATCAGCCCCAGCATTTT. Its protein is CVSSSDGSRDQPQHF.

This clonotype was detected many times. The J gene is TRBJ1-4, the V gene TRBV4-1; 8 bases match TRBD1. V was pared by 0 bases and J by 8 bases, with 8 bases of the junction left unmatched. The germline CDR1 and CDR2 sequences are MGHRA and YSYEKL. The CDR3 consists of 16 residues. The CDR3 region is CASSQDPRTGREKLFF. The DNA of the CDR3 is TGCGCCAGCAGCCAAGATCCTCGGACAGGGAGAGAAAAACTGTTTTTT.

This clonotype has just a few counts. The chain has TRBV12-3 or TRBV12-4 and TRBJ2-5; TRBD1 matches at 8 bases. The CDR3 length is 14 residues. V shed 7 bases, J shed 5 bases, and the junction held 9 bases outside the gene matches. For the CDR3, the DNA is TGTGCCAGCATAAGGACAGGGTCACTGGAGACCCAGTACTTC. This codes for CASIRTGSLETQYF.

In its sample, this clonotype was seen a few times. This sequence joins TRBV29-1 and TRBJ2-1, with D hard to call. The germline V gene has CDR1 SQVTM and CDR2 ANQGSEA. Deletions cut 1 base from V and 8 bases from J, with 9 bases between. CDR3 length equals 12 residues. CDR3 DNA sequence: TGCAGCGTTGAAGGTGATCGCGATGAGCAGTTCTTC. The encoded protein is CSVEGDRDEQFF.

V usage is TRBV10-3 and J usage is TRBJ2-5; no definite D call. The CDR3 sequence is 14 residues long. From germline, CDR1 is ENHRY and CDR2 SYGVKD. Trimming took off 2 bases at V and 2 bases at J, with 9 bases between the two ends. The CDR3 DNA follows: TGTGCCATCAGTGAGCTGGCGGCACAAGAGACCCAGTACTTC. Amino acids: CAISELAAQETQYF.

This clonotype showed up many times. The chain is built from TRBV18 and TRBJ1-1; possibly TRBD1 for D (6 bases). Between the trimmed V and J ends, which lost 3 bases and 4 bases, there was a span of 18 bases. The germline gives CDR1 KGHSH, CDR2 LQKENI. This CDR3 contains 16 residues. This CDR3 is CASSPSRLTGGTEAFF. The CDR3 DNA reads TGTGCCAGCTCACCCTCCCGTCTGACAGGTGGCACTGAAGCTTTCTTT.

The gene calls are TRBV12-5 and TRBJ2-2; D call uncertain. Per the germline V gene, CDR1 is LGHNT and CDR2 is FRNRAP. V gave up 0 bases and J gave up 6 bases, with 5 bases separating them. CDR3 size: 13 residues. CDR3 nucleotide sequence: TGTGCTAGTGGTTTGGTAAGCGCCGGGGAGCTGTTTTTT. Amino acids: CASGLVSAGELFF.

This clonotype was counted only a few times. The chain links TRBV7-2 to TRBJ2-1, with 9 bases that match TRBD1. Trimming removed 3 bases from V and 3 bases from J; junction bases left unmatched: 6. Germline V lookup: CDR1 SGHTA, CDR2 FQGNSA. This CDR3 has 16 residues. The chain's CDR3 is CASSLGTGPSYNEQFF. CDR3 in DNA: TGTGCCAGCAGCTTGGGGACAGGGCCCAGCTACAATGAGCAGTTCTTC.